The 16 T cell receptor beta chains below all came from one sample that was sequenced in a study of identical twins. TCRdb analysed the 5' RACE reads with MiXCR anew, one entry per CDR3 protein. This table holds over 200,000 distinct CDR3 sequences, about 10% found once. The sequencing sample was made of memory T cells sorted from blood. Receptors originate from a man over 45 in good health.

This rearrangement joins TRBV27 to TRBJ2-3, with TRBD2 as a possible D gene (6 bases). Per the germline V gene, CDR1 is MNHEY and CDR2 is SMNVEV (reference sequence). The CDR3 is 18 residues long. Trimming removed 6 bases from V and 7 bases from J, with 29 bases in between. The CDR3, as DNA: TGTGCCAGCAGCCACCTCGGGACTTCACTCCAACGCATGAATACGCAGTATTTT. Translating it yields CASSHLGTSLQRMNTQYF.

This clonotype has a handful of counts. This chain joins TRBV6-1 and TRBJ1-1, with 8 bases that match TRBD1. The CDR3 loop spans 14 amino acids. The germline CDR1 and CDR2 sequences are MNHNS and SASEGT. The ends lost 6 bases at V and 5 bases at J; junction bases unmatched: 8. The CDR3 DNA sequence: TGTGCCAGCAGCATATACAGGGGGTATACTGAAGCTTTCTTT. Its protein is CASSIYRGYTEAFF.

The table lists this clonotype with many counts. The chain is built from TRBV28 and TRBJ2-4, with TRBD2 identical over 10 bases. Unmatched junction bases numbered 5, after V lost 5 bases and J lost 4 bases. Germline CDR1 is MDHEN and CDR2 is SYDVKM. The CDR3 has 15 residues. This CDR3 reads CASSPFSGGKNIQYF. In DNA, the CDR3 is TGTGCCAGCAGTCCTTTTAGCGGGGGGAAAAACATTCAGTACTTC. Variable domain in full (rest from reference TRBV28 and TRBJ2-4): DVKVTQSSRYLVKRTGEKVFLECVQDMDHENMFWYRQDPGLGLRLIYFSYDVKMKEKGDIPEGYSVSREKKERFSLILESASTNQTSMYLCASSPFSGGKNIQYFGAGTRLSVL.

As to this clonotype: An end of the junction does not agree with germline; a read error may underlie this. V is TRBV12-3 or TRBV12-4 and J is TRBJ2-7, with D unresolved. The CDR3 runs to 13 residues. The CDR3, as DNA: TGTGCCAGCAGTTTAAGAGGCTCCGACGAGCAGTACTTC. Its protein product is CASSLRGSDEQYF.

The rearrangement uses TRBV20-1 and TRBJ2-1, with 8 bases fitting TRBD2. Germline CDR1 DFQATT, CDR2 SNEGSKA (reference sequence). V gave up 3 bases and J gave up 8 bases; unmatched junction bases: 12. This CDR3 contains 15 residues. CDR3: CSARGGTRTWDEQFF. CDR3 nucleotide sequence: TGCAGTGCTAGGGGAGGGACTAGGACATGGGATGAGCAGTTCTTC.

The V call is TRBV19, the J call TRBJ1-6; D may be TRBD1 (6 bases). This CDR3 has 13 amino acids. Germline V gene data show CDR1 as LNHDA and CDR2 as SQIVND (reference sequence). Trimming stripped 5 bases from V and 8 bases from J, with 10 bases between. For the CDR3, the DNA is TGTGCCAGTAGTTCCCAGGGGCATTCACCCCTCCACTTT. Encoded protein: CASSSQGHSPLHF. Filled out from reference TRBV19 and TRBJ1-6, the complete variable domain reads DGGITQSPKYLFRKEGQNVTLSCEQNLNHDAMYWYRQDPGQGLRLIYYSQIVNDFQKGDIAEGYSVSREKKESFPLTVTSAQKNPTAFYLCASSSQGHSPLHFGNGTRLTVT.

There are many counts of this clonotype. The chain is built from TRBV6-2 or TRBV6-3 and TRBJ2-3, with unresolved D. V was pared by 0 bases and J by 4 bases, with 5 bases between. The CDR3 sequence is 13 residues long. Germline CDR1 MNHEY, CDR2 SVGEGT. This CDR3 reads CASSYSAADTQYF. CDR3 DNA sequence: TGTGCCAGCAGTTACTCGGCCGCAGATACGCAGTATTTT.

The chain uses TRBV11-2 and TRBJ2-4; the D gene is possibly TRBD2 (6 bases). With 4 bases removed from V and 3 bases from J, the gap between germline ends came to 13 bases. Germline-derived CDR1 and CDR2 are SGHAT and FQNNGV. This CDR3 spans 15 amino acids. The DNA for the CDR3 is TGTGCCAGCAGCTCCTGGGACGGGAGCAAAAACATTCAGTACTTC. Translation: CASSSWDGSKNIQYF.

The V gene is TRBV11-2, the J gene TRBJ2-6; no firm D call. The CDR3 is 17 amino acids. Trimming cost V 3 bases and J 1 base, with 13 bases left between them. The V gene's germline CDR1 is SGHAT and CDR2 FQNNGV. CDR3 region: CASSFRSGESGANVLTF. The CDR3 nucleotides read TGTGCCAGCAGCTTCAGGTCCGGAGAGTCTGGGGCCAACGTCCTGACTTTC.

The chain uses TRBV6-2 or TRBV6-3 and TRBJ2-1, with 12 bases identical to TRBD2. The ends lost 0 bases at V and 1 base at J; junction bases unmatched: 7. This CDR3 has 19 residues. Germline V lookup: CDR1 MNHEY, CDR2 SVGEGT. CDR3 region: CASSYSWLAGGPSYNEQFF. The CDR3 DNA is TGTGCCAGCAGTTACTCGTGGCTAGCGGGGGGGCCTTCCTACAATGAGCAGTTCTTC.

V gene TRBV15 combines with J gene TRBJ2-5; TRBD2 aligns across 7 bases. Unmatched junction bases numbered 7, after V lost 0 bases and J lost 3 bases. This CDR3 has 16 amino acids. CDR1 and CDR2 from the germline V gene are LNHNV and YYDKDF (reference sequence). The CDR3 DNA reads TGTGCCACCAGCAGAGATTACAGCCTAGCGGAAGAGACCCAGTACTTC. It translates to CATSRDYSLAEETQYF.

This clonotype was seen a few times. The chain uses TRBV28 and TRBJ2-7, with D maybe TRBD1 (5 bases). V was pared by 6 bases and J by 2 bases, with 14 bases between. The CDR3 runs 14 residues. CDR1 and CDR2 (germline): MDHEN, SYDVKM. Written as DNA, the CDR3 is TGTGCCAGCAGGATGATAGGGGATCCCTACGAGCAGTACTTC. This sequence encodes CASRMIGDPYEQYF.

V and J are TRBV5-1 and TRBJ2-5, with 9 bases lining up with TRBD1. This CDR3 is built from 15 residues. With V trimmed by 0 bases and J by 4 bases, 4 bases remained unmatched. Germline values: CDR1 SGHRS, CDR2 YFSETQ. CDR3 nucleotides: TGCGCCAGCAGCTTGGCCGGGACAGGGATAGAGACCCAGTACTTC. Translating gives CASSLAGTGIETQYF. Full variable domain (missing parts from reference TRBV5-1 and TRBJ2-5): KAGVTQTPRYLIKTRGQQVTLSCSPISGHRSVSWYQQTPGQGLQFLFEYFSETQRNKGNFPGRFSGRQFSNSRSEMNVSTLELGDSALYLCASSLAGTGIETQYFGPGTRLLVL.

The chain employs TRBV7-2 and TRBJ2-7, with D possibly being TRBD1 (5 bases). Germline-derived CDR1 and CDR2 are SGHTA and FQGNSA. CDR3 length: 15 residues. V lost 5 bases, J lost 3 bases, and 17 bases lay in between. The CDR3 loop is CASSTGPDPNYEQYF. CDR3 nucleotide sequence: TGTGCCAGCAGCACAGGTCCGGACCCGAACTACGAGCAGTACTTC.

This clonotype was found a few times. This chain links TRBV6-2 or TRBV6-3 with TRBJ2-1; D may match TRBD1 or TRBD2 (7 bases each). The V gene's germline CDR1 is MNHEY and CDR2 SVGEGT. The CDR3 is 15 residues long. V lost 4 bases and J 5 bases, leaving 15 bases between the germline ends. CDR3 region: CASSSRGGANNEQFF. CDR3 in DNA: TGTGCCAGCAGTTCCAGGGGGGGGGCCAACAATGAGCAGTTCTTC.

This clonotype was recorded a few times. This sequence joins TRBV7-2 and TRBJ1-5, with TRBD1 matching 7 bases. The CDR3 contains 15 residues. With V trimmed by 2 bases and J by 5 bases, 6 bases remained unmatched. In germline, CDR1 is SGHTA, CDR2 FQGNSA. The CDR3 spells CASSLQGQFHQPQHF. As DNA, the CDR3 is TGTGCCAGCAGCTTACAGGGACAGTTTCATCAGCCCCAGCATTTT.